The present T cell receptor (beta chain) was sequenced within a study of blood T cell repertoires in COVID-19. The wider study: From the United States, Italy and Spain came samples of acute and convalescent COVID-19. T cells, B-cell-depleted T cells, or PBMCs supplied cDNA or gDNA.

Trimming stripped 4 bases from V and 8 bases from J, with 12 bases between. Per the germline V gene, CDR1 is MGHDK and CDR2 is SYGVNS. CDR3 size: 13 residues. In the study's own analysis: By means of reference gene primer amplification, nucleated cell counts were estimated. TCRdb's copy holds only in-frame clones and misses some; the assay was immunoSEQ multiplex PCR. Clone size and the V and J calls come from that table; the DNA yielded D and trimming. The sample consists of roughly 90,000 clones, approximately 85% of them appearing once. The receptor was isolated from a human donor in a cohort sampled during active COVID-19. Sample: peripheral blood. The rearrangement uses TRBV25-1 and TRBJ2-1; no definite D call. The CDR3 coding sequence is TGTGCCAGCAGTGTCCTCGGTTCCTATGAGCAGTTCTTC. It specifies CASSVLGSYEQFF.